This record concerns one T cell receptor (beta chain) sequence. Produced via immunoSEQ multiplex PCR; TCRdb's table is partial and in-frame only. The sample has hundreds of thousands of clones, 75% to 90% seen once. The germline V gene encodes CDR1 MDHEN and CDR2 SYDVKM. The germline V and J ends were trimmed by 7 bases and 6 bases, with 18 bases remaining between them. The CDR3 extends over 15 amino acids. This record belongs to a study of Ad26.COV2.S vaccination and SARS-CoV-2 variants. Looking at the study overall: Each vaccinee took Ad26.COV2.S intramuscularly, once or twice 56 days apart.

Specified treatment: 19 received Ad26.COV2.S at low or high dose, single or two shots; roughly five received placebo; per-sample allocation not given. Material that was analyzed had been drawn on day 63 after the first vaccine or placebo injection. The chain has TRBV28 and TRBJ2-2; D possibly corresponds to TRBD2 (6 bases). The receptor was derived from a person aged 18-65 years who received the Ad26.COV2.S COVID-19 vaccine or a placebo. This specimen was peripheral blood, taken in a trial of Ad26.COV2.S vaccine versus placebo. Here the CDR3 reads CASTLASFPAGELFF. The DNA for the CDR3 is TGTGCCAGCACCCTAGCGTCCTTCCCCGCCGGGGAGCTGTTTTTT.